Following are 23 T cell receptor beta chains from one sample sequenced in a study of shared clonotypes between healthy human individuals. TCRdb keeps only in-frame clones here, not all; method: immunoSEQ multiplex PCR. The table records some 2,500,000 clones, 93% of them present only once. Material for sequencing was naive CD4+ T cells from PBMCs. Subset given: CD45RA+ positively selected. These receptors were taken from a man aged 18-30 years in good health. Some clones in this sample may be carry-over from other donors' samples.

This clone was counted only a few times. The chain has TRBV28 and TRBJ1-5; D is unresolved. The CDR3 contains 15 residues. V was pared by 5 bases and J by 2 bases, with 13 bases between. The germline CDR1 and CDR2 sequences are MDHEN and SYDVKM. CDR3 amino acids: CASSRTHGGNQPQHF. DNA of the CDR3: TGTGCCAGCAGTCGGACTCATGGCGGCAATCAGCCCCAGCATTTT. The variable domain in full, with the rest retrieved from reference TRBV28 and TRBJ1-5, is DVKVTQSSRYLVKRTGEKVFLECVQDMDHENMFWYRQDPGLGLRLIYFSYDVKMKEKGDIPEGYSVSREKKERFSLILESASTNQTSMYLCASSRTHGGNQPQHFGDGTRLSIL.

The rearrangement joins TRBV5-8 to TRBJ2-2; 13 bases fit TRBD2. The CDR3 is 18 residues long. Germline-derived CDR1 and CDR2 are SGHTS and YDEGEE. J was trimmed by 7 bases and V by 1 base; bases with no gene match: 10. The CDR3 region is CASSLSRTSGSRGGELFF. CDR3 DNA: TGTGCCAGCAGCTTGTCCCGGACTAGCGGGAGCCGCGGCGGGGAGCTGTTTTTT.

This clone showed up just once. V usage is TRBV28 and J usage is TRBJ2-5, with 7 nucleotides matching TRBD1. V lost 6 bases and J lost 6; bases outside the gene matches: 16. The CDR3 extends over 16 amino acids. CDR1 is MDHEN and CDR2 is SYDVKM in the germline V gene. CDR3: CASSPRRTGPRQTQYF. The CDR3 nucleotides are TGTGCCAGCAGCCCCAGGCGGACAGGCCCTAGGCAGACCCAGTACTTC.

The chain combines TRBV19 with TRBJ1-5; no reliable D call. The V end was cut by 6 bases, the J end by 5 bases, with 14 bases between. This CDR3 is built from 14 residues. Germline CDR1 is LNHDA and CDR2 is SQIVND (reference sequence). The CDR3 sequence is CASRFWQQDQPQHF. CDR3 DNA: TGTGCCAGTAGGTTTTGGCAGCAAGATCAGCCCCAGCATTTT.

The J gene is TRBJ2-1, the V gene TRBV28; 7 bases are a match to TRBD2. With V trimmed by 3 bases and J by 3 bases, 11 bases remained unmatched. Per the germline V gene, CDR1 is MDHEN and CDR2 is SYDVKM. The CDR3 is 17 amino acids. CDR3: CASSFLFGGSGYNEQFF. CDR3 sequence (DNA): TGTGCCAGCAGTTTCCTTTTCGGCGGGAGTGGCTACAATGAGCAGTTCTTC. Full variable domain (rest looked up from reference TRBV28 and TRBJ2-1): DVKVTQSSRYLVKRTGEKVFLECVQDMDHENMFWYRQDPGLGLRLIYFSYDVKMKEKGDIPEGYSVSREKKERFSLILESASTNQTSMYLCASSFLFGGSGYNEQFFGPGTRLTVL.

This chain joins TRBV27 and TRBJ2-5; 7 bases are a match to TRBD2. The CDR3 covers 15 residues. The J segment lost 4 bases and the V segment lost 5 bases, leaving 10 bases of the junction unmatched. Per germline, CDR1 MNHEY and CDR2 SMNVEV (reference sequence). CDR3 coding DNA: TGTGCCAGCAGTCCCCAGGTAGCGGGTCGAGAGACCCAGTACTTC. It translates to CASSPQVAGRETQYF.

The V gene is TRBV27, the J gene TRBJ2-2; D is unresolved. From germline, CDR1 is MNHEY and CDR2 SMNVEV (reference sequence). The germline V and J ends were trimmed by 3 bases and 5 bases, with 16 bases remaining between them. This CDR3 has 16 residues. The CDR3 DNA follows: TGTGCCAGCAGTTTTAAGGCCGCGTCCATAACCGGGGAGCTGTTTTTT. Amino acid sequence: CASSFKAASITGELFF.

The V and J genes are TRBV29-1 and TRBJ1-2; D unclear. V was trimmed by 0 bases and J by 7 bases, leaving 15 bases between them. Germline V gene lookup returns CDR1 SQVTM and CDR2 ANQGSEA. The CDR3 is 14 residues long. Here the CDR3 DNA reads TGCAGCGTTGAAGAAGTCTACCGCGTTGGTGGCTACACCTTC. It codes for CSVEEVYRVGGYTF.

Regarding this clone: The same CDR3 can be traced to other DNA sequences in this sample. The chain recombines TRBV27 with TRBJ2-7, with D possibly matching TRBD1 (5 bases). Germline V gene sequence: CDR1 MNHEY, CDR2 SMNVEV (reference sequence). The CDR3 has 15 amino acids. Trimming took 0 bases from V and 0 from J, leaving 9 bases between them. The CDR3 DNA reads TGTGCCAGCAGTTTATCCCCAGGGAACTCCTACGAGCAGTACTTC. Translated, it gives CASSLSPGNSYEQYF.

This clone was observed a single time. The chain carries TRBV2 and TRBJ2-5; D is unclear. This CDR3 spans 13 amino acids. CDR1 and CDR2 (germline): SNHLY, FYNNEI. Trimming took 7 bases from V and 5 from J, leaving 14 bases between them. The CDR3, as DNA: TGTGCCAGCACGGCCTATCTCGCGGAGACCCAGTACTTC. This gives the protein CASTAYLAETQYF.

This clone is a singleton in its sample. This chain connects TRBV28 to TRBJ2-5, with D tentatively TRBD1 (6 bases). The CDR3 sequence is 18 residues long. Trimming cost V 4 bases and J 4 bases, with 25 bases left between them. Germline CDR1 reads MDHEN; CDR2 reads SYDVKM. CDR3 nucleotides: TGTGCCAGCAGTTCCGCTTCATTTGAGCCACAGGGTCGAGAGACCCAGTACTTC. Translation gives CASSSASFEPQGRETQYF.

The chain is built from TRBV5-1 and TRBJ1-1, with D hard to call. CDR3 length: 13 amino acids. The germline V gene encodes CDR1 SGHRS and CDR2 YFSETQ. V lost 1 base and J lost 5, with 9 bases in between. The CDR3 nucleotides are TGCGCCAGCAGCTTGACCTCACATACTGAAGCTTTCTTT. Amino acid sequence: CASSLTSHTEAFF.

Comment on this clone: Other DNA sequences within the sample encode an identical CDR3. The chain is built from TRBV5-4 and TRBJ2-7; 8 bases agree with TRBD1. Unmatched junction bases numbered 9, after V lost 5 bases and J lost 5 bases. The germline CDR1 and CDR2 sequences are SGHNT and YYREEE (reference sequence). The CDR3 covers 14 residues. The CDR3 region has the DNA TGTGCCAGCAGTTCCCGGACAGGGAGCAACGAGCAGTACTTC. As protein: CASSSRTGSNEQYF.

Written as DNA, the CDR3 is TGTGCCAGCAGGAGCGGGGCTGCCGGGGAGCTGTTTTTT. This encodes CASRSGAAGELFF. The chain has TRBV6-1 and TRBJ2-2; 7 bases map to TRBD2. Germline values: CDR1 MNHNS, CDR2 SASEGT. V gave up 6 bases and J gave up 6 bases; unmatched junction bases: 4. This CDR3 has 13 residues.

The chain has TRBV6-5 and TRBJ1-4, with TRBD1 matching over 11 bases. Looked up from germline, CDR1 is MNHEY and CDR2 is SVGAGI. Germline trimming cut 2 bases from V and 13 bases from J; bases unmatched to any gene: 6. The CDR3 length is 14 residues. In nucleotides, the CDR3 is TGTGCCAGCAGTTACGTCTATGGGACAGGGGGACTGTTTTTT. Its protein product is CASSYVYGTGGLFF.

This chain uses TRBV15 with TRBJ2-7, with D possibly being TRBD1 or TRBD2 (5 bases each). V gave up 1 base and J gave up 2 bases, with 18 bases separating them. This CDR3 spans 17 amino acids. Per the germline V gene, CDR1 is LNHNV and CDR2 is YYDKDF (reference sequence). The DNA for the CDR3 is TGTGCCACCAGCAGAGTGAGGGGATCGCGAGGACCCTACGAGCAGTACTTC. This encodes CATSRVRGSRGPYEQYF.

The rearrangement links TRBV28 to TRBJ1-2; 8 bases align to TRBD1. V shed 6 bases and J 5 bases; nucleotides not matched to a gene: 14. The CDR3 contains 16 residues. From germline, CDR1 is MDHEN and CDR2 SYDVKM. CDR3 amino acids: CASSQQGAAALYGYTF. CDR3 coding DNA: TGTGCCAGCAGCCAGCAGGGGGCCGCGGCCTTATATGGCTACACCTTC.

The gene calls are TRBV10-3 and TRBJ1-1; the D gene is possibly TRBD1 (5 bases). Trimming left V 3 bases short and J 1 base short, with 9 bases between. The CDR3 runs to 14 residues. Germline lookup yields CDR1 ENHRY and CDR2 SYGVKD. This CDR3 reads CAISDRVGNTEAFF. In DNA form, the CDR3 reads TGTGCCATCAGTGACAGGGTCGGGAACACTGAAGCTTTCTTT.

This clone came up many times. The chain's CDR3 is CASSPGGTTFNTEAFF. The CDR3 region has the DNA TGTGCCAGCTCACCGGGAGGGACAACCTTTAACACTGAAGCTTTCTTT. The chain recombines TRBV18 with TRBJ1-1; D perhaps matches TRBD1 (6 bases). The V gene lost 3 bases and the J gene lost 2 bases, with 16 bases spanning the gap. This CDR3 region has 16 residues. Germline lookup yields CDR1 KGHSH and CDR2 LQKENI.

This clone was counted only a few times. The chain uses TRBV7-9 and TRBJ1-4, with D unclear. The CDR3 has 14 amino acids. CDR1 SEHNR and CDR2 FQNEAQ come from the germline V gene (reference sequence). The V end lost 1 base, the J end lost 8 bases, and 11 bases lay between the germline ends. The CDR3 region has the DNA TGTGCCAGCAGCTTAGACAGACTGGGAGAAAAACTGTTTTTT. Translation: CASSLDRLGEKLFF.

The rearrangement uses TRBV9 and TRBJ2-7, with 9 bases lining up with TRBD1. The CDR3 has 14 amino acids. After removal of 3 bases from V and 2 bases from J, the junction contained 3 bases not matched to a gene. The V gene's germline CDR1 is SGDLS and CDR2 YYNGEE. This chain's CDR3 is CASSDRDRAYEQYF. The CDR3 DNA follows: TGTGCCAGCAGCGACCGGGACAGGGCCTACGAGCAGTACTTC.

V usage is TRBV28 and J usage is TRBJ2-7, with TRBD2 matching over 10 bases. There are 14 residues in the CDR3. CDR1 is MDHEN, CDR2 SYDVKM, per germline. J lost 2 bases, V lost 4 bases, and 2 bases had no gene match. The CDR3 DNA reads as TGTGCCAGCAGTTCTAGCGGGGGCCCCTACGAGCAGTACTTC. This gives the protein CASSSSGGPYEQYF.

The genes are TRBV14 and TRBJ2-6; the D is unclear. The germline CDR1 and CDR2 sequences are SGHDN and FVKESK. The V gene lost 0 bases and the J gene lost 9 bases, with 12 bases spanning the gap. The CDR3 consists of 15 residues. CDR3 in amino acids: CASSQERAPVNVLTF. The CDR3 nucleotides are TGTGCCAGCAGCCAAGAACGGGCCCCTGTCAACGTCCTGACTTTC.